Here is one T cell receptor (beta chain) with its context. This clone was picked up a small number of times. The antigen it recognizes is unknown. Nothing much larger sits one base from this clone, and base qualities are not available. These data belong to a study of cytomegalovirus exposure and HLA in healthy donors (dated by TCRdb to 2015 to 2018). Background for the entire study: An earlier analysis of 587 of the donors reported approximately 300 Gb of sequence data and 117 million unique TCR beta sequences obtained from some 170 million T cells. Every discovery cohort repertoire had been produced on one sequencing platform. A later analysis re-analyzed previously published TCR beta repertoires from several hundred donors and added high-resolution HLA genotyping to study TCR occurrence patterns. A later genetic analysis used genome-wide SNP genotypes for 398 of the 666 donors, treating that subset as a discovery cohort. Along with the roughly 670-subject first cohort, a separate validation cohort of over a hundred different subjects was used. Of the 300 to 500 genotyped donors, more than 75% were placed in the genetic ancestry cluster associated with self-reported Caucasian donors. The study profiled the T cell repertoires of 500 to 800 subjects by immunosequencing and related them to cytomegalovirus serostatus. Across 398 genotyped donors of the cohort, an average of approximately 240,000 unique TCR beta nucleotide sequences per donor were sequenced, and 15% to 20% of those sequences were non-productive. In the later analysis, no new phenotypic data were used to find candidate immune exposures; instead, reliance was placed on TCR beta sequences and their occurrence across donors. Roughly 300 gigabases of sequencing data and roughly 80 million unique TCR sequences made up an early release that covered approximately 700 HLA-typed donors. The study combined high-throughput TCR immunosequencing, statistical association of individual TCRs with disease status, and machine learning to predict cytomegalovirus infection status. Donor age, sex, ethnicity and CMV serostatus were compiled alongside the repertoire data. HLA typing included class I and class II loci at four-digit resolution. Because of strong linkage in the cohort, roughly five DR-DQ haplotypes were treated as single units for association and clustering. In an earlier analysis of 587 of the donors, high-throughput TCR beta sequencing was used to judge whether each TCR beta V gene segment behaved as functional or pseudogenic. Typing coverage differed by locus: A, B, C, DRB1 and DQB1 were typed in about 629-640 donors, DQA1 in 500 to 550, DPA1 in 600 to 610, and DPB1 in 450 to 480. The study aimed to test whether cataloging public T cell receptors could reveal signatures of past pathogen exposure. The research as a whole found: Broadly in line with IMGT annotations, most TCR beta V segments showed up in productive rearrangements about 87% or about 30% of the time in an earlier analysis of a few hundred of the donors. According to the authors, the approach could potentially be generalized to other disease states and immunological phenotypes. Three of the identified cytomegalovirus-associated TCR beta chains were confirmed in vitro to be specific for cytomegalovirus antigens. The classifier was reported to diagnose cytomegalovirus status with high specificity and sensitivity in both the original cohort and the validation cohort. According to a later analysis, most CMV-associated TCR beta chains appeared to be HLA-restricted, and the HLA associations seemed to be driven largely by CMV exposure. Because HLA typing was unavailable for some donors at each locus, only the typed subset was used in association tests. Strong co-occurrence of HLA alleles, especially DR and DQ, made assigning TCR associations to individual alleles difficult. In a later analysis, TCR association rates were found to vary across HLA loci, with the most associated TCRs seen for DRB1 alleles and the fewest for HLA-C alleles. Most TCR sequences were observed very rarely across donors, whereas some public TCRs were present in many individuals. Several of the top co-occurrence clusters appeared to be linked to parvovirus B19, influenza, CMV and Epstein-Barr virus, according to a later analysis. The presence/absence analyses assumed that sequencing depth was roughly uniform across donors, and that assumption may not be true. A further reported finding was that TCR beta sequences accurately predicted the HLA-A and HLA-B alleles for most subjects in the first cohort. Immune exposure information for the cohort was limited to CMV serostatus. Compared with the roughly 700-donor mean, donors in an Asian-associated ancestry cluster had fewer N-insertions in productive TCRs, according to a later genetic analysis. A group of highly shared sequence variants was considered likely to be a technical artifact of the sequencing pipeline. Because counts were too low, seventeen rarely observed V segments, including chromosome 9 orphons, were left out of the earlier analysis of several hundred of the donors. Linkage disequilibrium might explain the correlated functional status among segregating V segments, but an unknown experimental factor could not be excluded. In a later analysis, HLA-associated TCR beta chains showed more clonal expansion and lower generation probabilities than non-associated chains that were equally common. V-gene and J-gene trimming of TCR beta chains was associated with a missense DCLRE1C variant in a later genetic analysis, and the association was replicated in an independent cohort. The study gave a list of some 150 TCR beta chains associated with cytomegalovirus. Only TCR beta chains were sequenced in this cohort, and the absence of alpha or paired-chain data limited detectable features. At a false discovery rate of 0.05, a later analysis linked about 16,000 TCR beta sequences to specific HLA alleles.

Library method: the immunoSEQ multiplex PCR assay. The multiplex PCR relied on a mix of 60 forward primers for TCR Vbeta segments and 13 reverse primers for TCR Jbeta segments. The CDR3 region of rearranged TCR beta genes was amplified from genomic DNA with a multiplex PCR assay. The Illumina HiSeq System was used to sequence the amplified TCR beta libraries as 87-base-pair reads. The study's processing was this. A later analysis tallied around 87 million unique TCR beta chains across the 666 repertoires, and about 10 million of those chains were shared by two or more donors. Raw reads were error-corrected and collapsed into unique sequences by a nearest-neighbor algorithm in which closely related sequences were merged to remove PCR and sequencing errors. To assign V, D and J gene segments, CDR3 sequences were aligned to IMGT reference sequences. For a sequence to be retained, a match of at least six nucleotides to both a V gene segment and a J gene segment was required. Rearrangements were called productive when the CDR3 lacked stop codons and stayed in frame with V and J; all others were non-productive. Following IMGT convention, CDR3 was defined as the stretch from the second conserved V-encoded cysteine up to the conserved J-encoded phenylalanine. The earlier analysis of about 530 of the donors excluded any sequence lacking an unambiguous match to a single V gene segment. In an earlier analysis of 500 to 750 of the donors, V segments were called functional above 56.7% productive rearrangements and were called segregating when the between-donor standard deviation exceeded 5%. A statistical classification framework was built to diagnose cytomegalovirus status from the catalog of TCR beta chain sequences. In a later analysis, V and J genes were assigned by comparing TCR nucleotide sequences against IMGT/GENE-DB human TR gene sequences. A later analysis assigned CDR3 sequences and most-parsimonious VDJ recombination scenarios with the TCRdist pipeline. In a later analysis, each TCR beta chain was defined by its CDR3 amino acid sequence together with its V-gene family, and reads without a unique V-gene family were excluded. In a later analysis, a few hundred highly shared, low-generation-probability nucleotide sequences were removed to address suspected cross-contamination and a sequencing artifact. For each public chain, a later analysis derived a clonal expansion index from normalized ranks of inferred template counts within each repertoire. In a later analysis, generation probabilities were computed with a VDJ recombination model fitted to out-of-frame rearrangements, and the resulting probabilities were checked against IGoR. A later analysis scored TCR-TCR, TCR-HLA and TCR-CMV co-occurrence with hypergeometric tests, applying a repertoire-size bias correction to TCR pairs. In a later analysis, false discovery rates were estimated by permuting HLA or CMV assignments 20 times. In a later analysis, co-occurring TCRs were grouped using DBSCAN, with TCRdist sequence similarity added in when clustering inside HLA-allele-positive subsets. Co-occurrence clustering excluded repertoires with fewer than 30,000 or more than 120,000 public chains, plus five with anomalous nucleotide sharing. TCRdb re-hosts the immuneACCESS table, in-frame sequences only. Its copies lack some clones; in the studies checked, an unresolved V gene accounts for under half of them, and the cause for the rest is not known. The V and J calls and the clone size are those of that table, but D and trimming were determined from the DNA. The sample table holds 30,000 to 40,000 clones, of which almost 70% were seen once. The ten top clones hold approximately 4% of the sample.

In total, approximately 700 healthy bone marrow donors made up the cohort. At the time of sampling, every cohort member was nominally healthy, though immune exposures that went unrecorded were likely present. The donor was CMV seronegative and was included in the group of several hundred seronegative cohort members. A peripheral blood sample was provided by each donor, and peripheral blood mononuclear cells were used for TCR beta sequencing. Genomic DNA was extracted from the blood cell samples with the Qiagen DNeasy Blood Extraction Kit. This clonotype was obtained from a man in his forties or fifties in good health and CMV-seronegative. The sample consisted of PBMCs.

The DNA sequence is as follows: TGCGCCAGCAGCTTGGGGGGGGGCGAACCCTACGAGCAGTACTTC. The translation is CASSLGGGEPYEQYF. This chain joins TRBV5-1 to TRBJ2-7, with TRBD2 perhaps the D gene, on 7 matching bases. CDR1 and CDR2 are drawn from the germline V gene: SGHRS, YFSETQ. Deletion took 0 bases off V and 2 bases off J, with a span of 12 bases between the germline ends. The CDR3 measures 15 amino acids from cysteine to phenylalanine. The retained sequence is limited to the CDR3, 45 bases, with the frame set at the first base. The CDR3 plus the reference TRBV5-1 and TRBJ2-7 genes for the other parts give the full variable domain: KAGVTQTPRYLIKTRGQQVTLSCSPISGHRSVSWYQQTPGQGLQFLFEYFSETQRNKGNFPGRFSGRQFSNSRSEMNVSTLELGDSALYLCASSLGGGEPYEQYFGPGTRLTVT.